This entry concerns a single T cell receptor beta chain. Its cognate antigen is unknown. These data are taken from a study of shared clonotypes between healthy human individuals. Study-wide background: The plates for each donor numbered three CD4 naive, three CD4 memory, two CD8 naive and one CD8 memory. General observations from the study: Larger estimated richness was generally seen in naive subsets than in memory subsets.

An assay was performed, and its level was deep. Assay used: immunoSEQ multiplex PCR; TCRdb lists only in-frame clones, some missing. The repertoire consists of over 800,000 clones, with nearly 95% occurring once and the leading ten covering less than 25%. Cells designated naive CD8 were CD45RO-negative and were positively selected for CCR7, with terminally differentiated effector memory CD45RA+ cells excluded. CDR1 and CDR2 (germline): SGHKS, YYEKEE (reference sequence). The CDR3 is 13 residues long. V gave up 2 bases and J gave up 0 bases, with 5 bases separating them. Specimen: naive CD8+ T cells sorted from blood. The receptor's source is a man aged 25 to 40 in good health. The gene calls are TRBV5-5 and TRBJ1-1, with D tentatively TRBD1 (5 bases). In DNA form, the CDR3 reads TGTGCCAGCAGCTTCAGGGTGAACACTGAAGCTTTCTTT. Its protein is CASSFRVNTEAFF.